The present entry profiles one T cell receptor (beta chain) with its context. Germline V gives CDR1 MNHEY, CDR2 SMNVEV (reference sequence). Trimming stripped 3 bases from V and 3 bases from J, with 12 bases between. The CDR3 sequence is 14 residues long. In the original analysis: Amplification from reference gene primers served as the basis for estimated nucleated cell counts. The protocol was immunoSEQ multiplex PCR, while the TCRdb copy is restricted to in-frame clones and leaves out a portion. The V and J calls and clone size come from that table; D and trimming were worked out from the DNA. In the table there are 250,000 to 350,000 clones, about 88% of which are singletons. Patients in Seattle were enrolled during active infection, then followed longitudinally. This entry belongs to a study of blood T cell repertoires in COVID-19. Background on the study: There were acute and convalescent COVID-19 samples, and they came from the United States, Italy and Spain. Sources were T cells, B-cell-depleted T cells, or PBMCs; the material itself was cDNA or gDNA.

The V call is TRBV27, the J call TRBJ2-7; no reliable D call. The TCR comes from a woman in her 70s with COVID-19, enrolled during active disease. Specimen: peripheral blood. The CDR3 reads CASSLSGEYYEQYF. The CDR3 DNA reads TGTGCCAGCAGTTTGTCCGGAGAGTACTACGAGCAGTACTTC.